The entry below gives a single T cell receptor (beta chain) sequence along with its context. The clone's antigen remains unknown. It has no much larger one-base neighbor in the sample; base qualities were not kept. Each collaborating institution followed its own protocols to collect whole blood in K2EDTA tubes. For TCRbeta analysis, collaborator samples were shipped as frozen whole blood, as isolated PBMCs, or as DNA extracted from either sample type. This sample was included in a study of blood T cell repertoires in COVID-19 (dated by TCRdb to about 2020). About the investigation overall: The collaborator samples originated in the United States, Italy and Spain and spanned the acute and convalescent phases of COVID-19. The material from the prospective study consisted of cDNA or gDNA derived from T cells, B-cell-depleted T cells, or PBMCs. Subjects who had been exposed to COVID-19, were actively infected with it, or had recovered from it provided the deeply sampled blood TCRbeta repertoires that made up the dataset. A freely available public database, intended as a resource for researchers studying the immune response to SARS-CoV-2, is where the repertoires were released. Samples were obtained from the ongoing ImmuneRACE study (first 160 participants) and from about 1,300 subjects provided by 6 global collaborators. A de-identified subject ID, COVID-19 status, age in years and sex were almost always included in the sample metadata. HLA class I and class II types, where available, came from metadata supplied by the sample provider rather than from assay-based typing. Beyond this particular receptor, the publication reports: The amount of clinical and demographic metadata varied by source and participant and was provided uncurated.

At the junction V is shortened by 4 bases and J by 2 bases, with 18 bases in between. CDR1 and CDR2 are drawn from the germline V gene: SGHRS, YFSETQ. The CDR3, cysteine through phenylalanine, is 16 amino acids long. The DNA shown is the 48-base CDR3, in frame from base 1. The immunoSEQ Assay, a bias-controlled multiplex PCR, was used to amplify TCRbeta CDR3 regions from genomic DNA. Under the source paper's analysis protocol: The number of nucleated cells in each sample was estimated by amplification of reference gene primers within the assay. Sequence reads were collapsed and filtered to measure the absolute abundance of every unique TCRbeta CDR3 rearrangement. Productive Simpson clonality was computed per sample as the square root of Simpson's diversity index over productive rearrangements. Entries here come from immuneACCESS through TCRdb and include only in-frame sequences with V and J called. Some clones fail to appear in such tables; in the studies checked, an unresolved V gene covers under half of the shortfall, and the cause of the remainder is unknown. V and J calls and clone size are given by that table; D and trimming were obtained from the DNA. In this sample the table shows roughly 150,000 clones, 87% of which occur a single time. Jointly, the top ten make up less than 6.5% of the sample.

The receptor chain draws on TRBV5-1 and TRBJ2-5; TRBD1 might be the D gene, on 6 matching bases. The origin of this receptor is a human donor in a cohort sampled during active COVID-19. The sequencing sample was made of peripheral blood. The CDR3 amino acid sequence is: CASSRTQQGGQETQYF. The DNA sequence is as follows: TGCGCCAGCAGCCGAACCCAACAGGGCGGGCAAGAGACCCAGTACTTC.